The 10 T cell receptor beta chains below come from one sample, sequenced in a study of control samples from healthy donors and cancer patients. Produced via immunoSEQ multiplex PCR; TCRdb's table is partial and in-frame only. The data show about 92,000 clones, almost 85% seen once. Sample: blood. All receptors derive from a woman aged 60 to 75 in good health.

The V and J genes are TRBV28 and TRBJ2-1; the D is unclear. V was cut by 10 bases and J by 0 bases, with 16 bases left in between. CDR1 MDHEN and CDR2 SYDVKM come from the germline V gene. The CDR3 contains 15 residues. In DNA form, the CDR3 reads TGTGCCACCTATGCCGGAGTGGTCTCCTACAATGAGCAGTTCTTC. It encodes CATYAGVVSYNEQFF.

This chain links TRBV24-1 with TRBJ2-1, with D unclear. Germline CDR1 reads KGHDR; CDR2 reads SFDVKD. V lost 3 bases, J lost 3 bases, and 11 bases lay in between. The CDR3 contains 15 residues. CDR3 amino acids: CATSDRRALYNEQFF. The CDR3 DNA follows: TGTGCCACCAGTGATCGCCGGGCCCTCTACAATGAGCAGTTCTTC.

This clone was recorded a few times. V is TRBV4-2 and J is TRBJ2-7; TRBD1 might be the D (6 bases). Germline CDR1 is LGHNA and CDR2 is YNFKEQ. The CDR3 sequence is 14 residues long. The germline V and J ends were trimmed by 4 bases and 0 bases, with 10 bases remaining between them. CDR3 nucleotide sequence: TGTGCCAGCAGCCGGGGGCAGAGCTCCTACGAGCAGTACTTC. It yields the protein CASSRGQSSYEQYF.

In this sample, this clone turned up once. The genes are TRBV6-1 and TRBJ2-7; D is ambiguous. The CDR3 has 13 amino acids. The ends were cut back, 1 base at V and 0 bases at J, with 4 bases in the middle. CDR1 MNHNS and CDR2 SASEGT come from the germline V gene. In nucleotides, the CDR3 is TGTGCCAGCAGTGAAGTCAGCTCCTACGAGCAGTACTTC. It yields the protein CASSEVSSYEQYF.

The V call is TRBV5-1, the J call TRBJ1-3, with TRBD1 matching over 7 bases. The CDR3 totals 15 residues. Germline V gives CDR1 SGHRS, CDR2 YFSETQ. V shed 5 bases and J 0 bases; nucleotides not matched to a gene: 5. CDR3 region: CASRSGGNSGNTIYF. The CDR3 DNA follows: TGCGCCAGCAGGTCAGGGGGTAACTCTGGAAACACCATATATTTT.

CDR3 DNA: TGTGCCAGCAGCTTAGGGGCAGGGTGGGGTCAGCCCCAGCATTTT. It encodes CASSLGAGWGQPQHF. The chain carries TRBV7-9 and TRBJ1-5, with D possibly being TRBD1 (5 bases). Germline CDR1 is SEHNR and CDR2 is FQNEAQ (reference sequence). The ends were cut back, 1 base at V and 6 bases at J, with 13 bases in the middle. CDR3 length equals 15 residues.

The J gene is TRBJ2-5, the V gene TRBV5-1; no clear D gene. This CDR3 has 13 amino acids. With 0 bases removed from V and 5 bases from J, the gap between germline ends came to 8 bases. CDR1 is SGHRS, CDR2 YFSETQ, per germline. CDR3 DNA sequence: TGCGCCAGCAGCTTGGCCTACGGTGAGACCCAGTACTTC. Its protein is CASSLAYGETQYF.

V is TRBV7-8 and J is TRBJ1-1; the D is unclear. Germline V gene data show CDR1 as SGHVS and CDR2 as FQNEAQ. This CDR3 contains 15 residues. The V end was cut by 1 base, the J end by 5 bases, with 14 bases between. The CDR3 nucleotides are TGTGCCAGCAGCTTAGAGGCGGGTCGTTCGACTGAAGCTTTCTTT. Translating gives CASSLEAGRSTEAFF.

J is TRBJ1-4 and V is TRBV7-2; unclear D gene. Per germline, CDR1 SGHTA and CDR2 FQGNSA. The CDR3 has 14 amino acids. The V gene lost 1 base and the J gene lost 7 bases, with 10 bases spanning the gap. CDR3: CASSLERSGEKLFF. CDR3 nucleotides: TGTGCCAGCAGCTTAGAACGCTCAGGTGAAAAACTGTTTTTT.

The V call is TRBV6-6, the J call TRBJ2-7; a weak D match, TRBD2 (5 bases). V was clipped by 4 bases and J by 0 bases, with 16 bases between them. The germline gives CDR1 MNHNY, CDR2 SVGAGI (reference sequence). The CDR3 has 16 amino acids. The CDR3 spells CASSFPGSVRSYEQYF. The CDR3 region has the DNA TGTGCCAGCAGTTTCCCGGGGAGCGTCCGCTCCTACGAGCAGTACTTC.